The 32 T cell receptor beta chains given below trace back to one sample, sequenced in a study of cytomegalovirus exposure and HLA in healthy donors. The study ran its PCR with 60 Vbeta and 13 Jbeta primers. The data were produced by immunoSEQ multiplex PCR, yet TCRdb's version contains in-frame clones alone and is incomplete. Among a few hundred thousand clones, around 80% were seen once, and the ten largest hold roughly 0.58%. Input material: PBMCs. Receptors were obtained from a middle-aged woman in good health and CMV-seronegative.

The chain joins TRBV6-1 to TRBJ2-7; D call uncertain. CDR1 is MNHNS, CDR2 SASEGT, per germline. The CDR3 has 13 residues. The germline V and J ends were trimmed by 3 bases and 4 bases, with 10 bases remaining between them. Here the CDR3 DNA reads TGTGCCAGCAGTGAGAACAGTGGGTACGAGCAGTACTTC. Its protein is CASSENSGYEQYF.

This rearrangement joins TRBV9 to TRBJ2-1; D is perhaps TRBD1 (5 bases). Trimming removed 0 bases at V and 9 bases at J, with 7 bases between. CDR1 SGDLS and CDR2 YYNGEE come from the germline V gene. The CDR3 loop spans 12 amino acids. The CDR3 sequence is CASSVGGGEQFF. The CDR3 region has the DNA TGTGCCAGCAGCGTAGGGGGCGGTGAGCAGTTCTTC.

The V gene is TRBV18, the J gene TRBJ1-1; no reliable D call. V was clipped by 3 bases and J by 8 bases, with 10 bases between them. Germline lookup yields CDR1 KGHSH and CDR2 LQKENI. The CDR3 has 12 amino acids. CDR3 bases: TGTGCCAGCTCACCTTCGTCGGTGGAAGCTTTCTTT. It is translated as CASSPSSVEAFF.

The sample holds a few counts of this clone. The chain recombines TRBV10-1 with TRBJ1-3; a weak D match, TRBD1 (5 bases). The CDR3 has 16 residues. The germline V gene has CDR1 WNHNN and CDR2 SYGVQD (reference sequence). V lost 6 bases, J lost 0 bases, and 15 bases lay in between. CDR3 residues: CASSGGKGDSGNTIYF. The CDR3 nucleotides read TGCGCCAGCAGCGGGGGAAAAGGAGACTCTGGAAACACCATATATTTT.

The V call is TRBV9, the J call TRBJ1-2; 8 nucleotides match TRBD1. The CDR3 has 13 residues. CDR1 and CDR2 (germline): SGDLS, YYNGEE. Germline trimming cut 3 bases from V and 4 bases from J; bases unmatched to any gene: 2. The CDR3 is CASSGTGSYGYTF. DNA for the CDR3: TGTGCCAGCAGCGGGACAGGGAGCTATGGCTACACCTTC.

The chain joins TRBV18 to TRBJ1-3, with D possibly matching TRBD1 (5 bases). The CDR3 length is 17 residues. CDR1 KGHSH and CDR2 LQKENI come from the germline V gene. V dropped 0 bases and J dropped 0 bases, with 12 bases sitting between them. CDR3 protein: CASSPPNRQLSGNTIYF. The CDR3 DNA is TGTGCCAGCTCACCACCTAACAGGCAACTCTCTGGAAACACCATATATTTT.

This chain's CDR3 is CASSELEQDYGYTF. DNA of the CDR3: TGTGCCAGCAGTGAACTGGAACAGGATTATGGCTACACCTTC. The rearrangement joins TRBV6-1 to TRBJ1-2; TRBD1 might be the D (5 bases). Germline V gene data show CDR1 as MNHNS and CDR2 as SASEGT. The CDR3 runs to 14 residues. The V end was cut by 2 bases, the J end by 5 bases, with 12 bases between.

The V gene is TRBV28, the J gene TRBJ2-1, with a weak D call TRBD2 (6 bases). The CDR3 has 16 residues. Germline CDR1 MDHEN, CDR2 SYDVKM. Trimming cost V 3 bases and J 0 bases, with 12 bases left between them. CDR3 region: CASSFGGNPSYNEQFF. CDR3 nucleotides: TGTGCCAGCAGTTTCGGAGGGAATCCCTCCTACAATGAGCAGTTCTTC.

As to this clone: The junction does not match germline at one end; this may be a read error. The chain has TRBV25-1 and TRBJ1-2, with D possibly matching TRBD1 (6 bases). CDR3 length equals 14 residues. Germline CDR1 reads MGHDK; CDR2 reads SYGVNS. In nucleotides, the CDR3 is TGTGCCAGCAGTGAATATTCAGGGGCCCCTTCTTTTAACTTC. Protein: CASSEYSGAPSFNF.

V usage is TRBV7-9 and J usage is TRBJ2-5, with D maybe TRBD1 (6 bases). Trimming removed 1 base at V and 7 bases at J, with 13 bases between. The germline V gene encodes CDR1 SEHNR and CDR2 FQNEAQ (reference sequence). The length of the CDR3 is 14 residues. The CDR3 is CASSLDAGVRTQYF. The CDR3 region has the DNA TGTGCCAGCAGCTTAGATGCAGGGGTACGGACCCAGTACTTC.

The chain carries TRBV6-5 and TRBJ2-2; 7 positions match TRBD1. Trimming at V came to 3 bases and at J to 0 bases, leaving 4 bases not matched to a gene. This CDR3 contains 16 residues. From germline, CDR1 is MNHEY and CDR2 SVGAGI. The CDR3 is CASSYQGTANTGELFF. The CDR3 coding sequence is TGTGCCAGCAGTTATCAAGGGACAGCGAACACCGGGGAGCTGTTTTTT.

The chain uses TRBV18 and TRBJ1-2, with D uncertain. Germline CDR1 and CDR2: KGHSH and LQKENI. Between the trimmed V and J ends, which lost 3 bases and 2 bases, there was a span of 7 bases. CDR3 length: 13 residues. The CDR3 reads CASSPNGNYGYTF. The DNA of the CDR3 is TGTGCCAGCTCACCTAACGGGAACTATGGCTACACCTTC.

The chain couples TRBV5-8 to TRBJ2-2; 8 positions agree with TRBD1. The V and J ends lost 3 bases and 3 bases, in that order; junction bases with no gene match: 7. This CDR3 is built from 16 residues. Germline V gene lookup returns CDR1 SGHTS and CDR2 YDEGEE. The CDR3 nucleotides read TGTGCCAGCAGCTCCAGTCCGGGACAGGACACCGGGGAGCTGTTTTTT. This codes for CASSSSPGQDTGELFF.

As regards this clone: One end of the junction does not line up with germline, which may come from a read error. The chain recombines TRBV5-1 with TRBJ1-2; tentatively, D is TRBD1 (5 bases). The CDR3 sequence is 15 residues long. CDR1 and CDR2 from the germline V gene are SGHRS and YFSETQ. The CDR3 here is CASSLAGGLNYGYPF. Here the CDR3 DNA reads TGCGCCAGCAGCTTGGCCGGGGGACTTAACTATGGCTACCCCTTC.

The gene calls are TRBV27 and TRBJ1-1, with 9 bases fitting TRBD1. V shed 6 bases, J shed 4 bases, and the junction held 6 bases outside the gene matches. Germline assignment: CDR1 MNHEY and CDR2 SMNVEV (reference sequence). The CDR3 loop spans 14 amino acids. In DNA form, the CDR3 reads TGTGCCAGCAGGACCGGGACAGGGATCACTGAAGCTTTCTTT. Its translation: CASRTGTGITEAFF.

Written as DNA, the CDR3 is TGTGCCAGCAGCTCTATAGTAATAACGATGACTGAAGCTTTCTTT. Its translation: CASSSIVITMTEAFF. The chain recombines TRBV7-2 with TRBJ1-1; D ambiguous. V lost 4 bases and J lost 5, with 17 bases in between. Looked up from germline, CDR1 is SGHTA and CDR2 is FQGNSA. The CDR3 has 15 residues.

The V and J genes are TRBV5-1 and TRBJ2-3, with 11 bases matching TRBD2. The V gene's germline CDR1 is SGHRS and CDR2 YFSETQ. The CDR3 is 13 residues long. V shed 8 bases, J shed 9 bases, and the junction held 8 bases outside the gene matches. CDR3 nucleotide sequence: TGCGCCAGTGGTAGCGGGGGGGCCGAGACGCAGTATTTT. As protein: CASGSGGAETQYF.

This chain links TRBV2 with TRBJ1-5, with 7 bases aligning to TRBD1. The V gene end was trimmed by 5 bases and the J gene end by 2 bases; junction bases not matched to a gene: 3. The CDR3 has 14 amino acids. Germline values: CDR1 SNHLY, CDR2 FYNNEI. The CDR3 DNA follows: TGTGCCAGCAGTCCTCAGGGGGGCAATCAGCCCCAGCATTTT. This encodes CASSPQGGNQPQHF.

The J gene is TRBJ1-3, the V gene TRBV11-1; D is perhaps TRBD1 (5 bases). Germline V gene sequence: CDR1 SGHAT, CDR2 FQDESV (reference sequence). V lost 3 bases and J 1 base, leaving 10 bases between the germline ends. This CDR3 has 15 residues. The CDR3 protein is CASSFGGKSGNTIYF. DNA for the CDR3: TGTGCCAGCAGCTTCGGGGGGAAGTCTGGAAACACCATATATTTT. The full variable domain, rest sourced from reference TRBV11-1 and TRBJ1-3, is EAEVAQSPRYKITEKSQAVAFWCDPISGHATLYWYRQILGQGPELLVQFQDESVVDDSQLPKDRFSAERLKGVDSTLKIQPAELGDSAMYLCASSFGGKSGNTIYFGEGSWLTVV.

V gene TRBV28 combines with J gene TRBJ2-3, with D possibly matching TRBD1 (5 bases). The CDR3 consists of 16 residues. CDR1 MDHEN and CDR2 SYDVKM come from the germline V gene. Trimming stripped 2 bases from V and 2 bases from J, with 14 bases between. The CDR3 loop reads CASSLTAGSPTDTQYF. DNA of the CDR3: TGTGCCAGCAGTTTAACGGCAGGGTCTCCCACAGATACGCAGTATTTT.

Note on this clone: In the same sample, other DNA sequences code for this CDR3. CDR3 region: CASSFGTGPYEQYF. The CDR3 nucleotides read TGTGCCAGCAGTTTTGGAACAGGACCCTACGAGCAGTACTTC. The J gene is TRBJ2-7, the V gene TRBV27, with a possible D match to TRBD1 (5 bases). Germline V gene data show CDR1 as MNHEY and CDR2 as SMNVEV (reference sequence). V gave up 3 bases and J gave up 2 bases, with 11 bases separating them. The CDR3 contains 14 residues.

The genes are TRBV27 and TRBJ1-6; a weak D match, TRBD1 (5 bases). The germline gives CDR1 MNHEY, CDR2 SMNVEV (reference sequence). Trimming removed 1 base at V and 8 bases at J, with 12 bases between. The CDR3 totals 15 residues. CDR3 region: CASSLWGRSDSPLHF. The CDR3 DNA is TGTGCCAGCAGTTTATGGGGGAGGAGTGATTCACCCCTCCACTTT.

This chain uses TRBV18 with TRBJ1-5, with 7 positions matching TRBD1. The CDR3 runs 14 residues. The V gene's germline CDR1 is KGHSH and CDR2 LQKENI. Germline trimming cut 6 bases from V and 4 bases from J; bases unmatched to any gene: 6. CDR3 bases: TGTGCCAGCTCGACAGGGAGGAATAATCAGCCCCAGCATTTT. Amino acids: CASSTGRNNQPQHF.

This clone appeared a single time. This chain joins TRBV25-1 and TRBJ2-3; 10 nucleotides match TRBD2. With V trimmed by 6 bases and J by 4 bases, 10 bases remained unmatched. The CDR3 runs to 16 residues. Germline V lookup: CDR1 MGHDK, CDR2 SYGVNS. The DNA for the CDR3 is TGTGCCAGCAGCCTTGGGACTAGCGCCTGGGCAGATACGCAGTATTTT. It specifies CASSLGTSAWADTQYF.

The CDR3 here is CASSSLGGGRDYGYTF. The CDR3 DNA reads as TGTGCCAGCAGCTCACTCGGGGGGGGACGCGACTATGGCTACACCTTC. The rearrangement uses TRBV7-9 and TRBJ1-2; possibly TRBD1 for D (5 bases). Germline V gives CDR1 SEHNR, CDR2 FQNEAQ (reference sequence). V was trimmed by 4 bases and J by 3 bases, leaving 18 bases between them. The CDR3 consists of 16 residues. Looking up the rest from reference TRBV7-9 and TRBJ1-2 gives the full variable domain: DTGVSQNPRHKITKRGQNVTFRCDPISEHNRLYWYRQTLGQGPEFLTYFQNEAQLEKSRLLSDRFSAERPKGSFSTLEIQRTEQGDSAMYLCASSSLGGGRDYGYTFGSGTRLTVV.

The chain combines TRBV30 with TRBJ2-1; 7 bases match TRBD2. Germline CDR1 GTSNPN, CDR2 SVGIG (reference sequence). This CDR3 has 13 residues. V gave up 5 bases and J gave up 7 bases; unmatched junction bases: 8. The CDR3 sequence: CAWDWGAGNEQFF. The CDR3 DNA follows: TGTGCCTGGGATTGGGGAGCGGGGAATGAGCAGTTCTTC.

The rearrangement links TRBV7-2 to TRBJ2-3; 11 positions match TRBD1. This CDR3 has 16 amino acids. Unmatched junction bases numbered 10, after V lost 5 bases and J lost 6 bases. Germline V gene data show CDR1 as SGHTA and CDR2 as FQGNSA. CDR3 DNA sequence: TGTGCCAGCAGCCTAACCCGGGACAGGGGGGGGGATACGCAGTATTTT. This encodes CASSLTRDRGGDTQYF. The complete variable domain, with remaining parts taken from reference TRBV7-2 and TRBJ2-3, reads GAGVSQSPSNKVTEKGKDVELRCDPISGHTALYWYRQSLGQGLEFLIYFQGNSAPDKSGLPSDRFSAERTGGSVSTLTIQRTQQEDSAVYLCASSLTRDRGGDTQYFGPGTRLTVL.

This clone turned up a few times. This chain joins TRBV7-9 and TRBJ2-7; D is perhaps TRBD2 (5 bases). CDR1 is SEHNR, CDR2 FQNEAQ, per germline (reference sequence). Deletions cut 5 bases from V and 4 bases from J, with 6 bases between. The CDR3 consists of 11 residues. This CDR3 is CASSRGYEQYF. In nucleotides, the CDR3 is TGTGCCAGCAGCCGAGGGTACGAGCAGTACTTC.

The chain uses TRBV9 and TRBJ1-2, with D perhaps matching TRBD1 (5 bases). CDR3 length: 16 residues. Germline loops: CDR1 SGDLS, CDR2 YYNGEE. Deletions cut 2 bases from V and 4 bases from J, with 18 bases between. The CDR3 loop is CASSVEGTSVGYGYTF. CDR3 DNA sequence: TGTGCCAGCAGCGTGGAGGGGACCTCGGTGGGCTATGGCTACACCTTC.

The V call is TRBV23-1, the J call TRBJ1-5; no reliable D call. TRBV23-1 is noted as an ORF with a role that remains uncertain. V lost 8 bases and J 1 base, leaving 12 bases between the germline ends. The length of the CDR3 is 14 residues. CDR3 protein: CASYRVVSNQPQHF. The CDR3 DNA follows: TGCGCCAGCTATAGAGTGGTAAGCAATCAGCCCCAGCATTTT.

V gene TRBV5-6 combines with J gene TRBJ2-7, with a tentative D call TRBD2 (5 bases). Germline CDR1 SGHDT, CDR2 YYEEEE. V was shortened by 2 bases and J by 6 bases, with 9 bases between the two germline ends. This CDR3 contains 12 residues. In DNA form, the CDR3 reads TGTGCCAGCAGCTTAACACTAGGCGAGCAGTACTTC. As protein: CASSLTLGEQYF.

This sequence joins TRBV6-1 and TRBJ1-5; D is possibly TRBD1 (5 bases). Looked up from germline, CDR1 is MNHNS and CDR2 is SASEGT. The CDR3 length is 15 residues. V lost 8 bases and J 3 bases, leaving 17 bases between the germline ends. CDR3 DNA sequence: TGTGCCAGCGGACTTCGGGGGACTCTCAATCAGCCCCAGCATTTT. Translated: CASGLRGTLNQPQHF.